Sequencing of this T cell receptor beta chain was carried out in a study of T cells in Graves' hyperthyroidism and ophthalmopathy. This clonotype was recorded many times. Amplified TCR beta CDR3 regions came from RNA transcripts. TCR CDR3 regions were first amplified by RT-PCR with HTBI primers. A single record per CDR3 protein comes from TCRdb applying MiXCR to the multiplex PCR reads. Altogether approximately 430,000 distinct CDR3 sequences are present, about 15% being singletons, with the ten largest covering around 7.3%. The CDR3 is made up of 13 amino acids. In germline, CDR1 is SGHAT, CDR2 FQNNGV. The V gene lost 5 bases and the J gene lost 5 bases, with 12 bases spanning the gap. Clinical symptoms, serum thyroxine, TRAb, thyroid ultrasound and orbital computed tomography informed diagnoses.

The genes are TRBV11-2 and TRBJ1-2; possibly TRBD1 for D (6 bases). The origin of this receptor is a woman younger than 35 with Graves' hyperthyroidism. The specimen was blood. The CDR3 loop is CASSPTGRYGYTF. The CDR3 DNA reads as TGTGCCAGCAGCCCTACAGGGAGGTATGGCTACACCTTC.